The rows below give T cell receptor beta chains drawn from one sample of a study of T cell responses to AZD1222 COVID-19 vaccine. Here immunoSEQ multiplex PCR was the method, and the copy in TCRdb shows in-frame clones only, minus some. The sample lists 46,000 or so clones; 70% to 80% were seen once. The source material was peripheral blood, sampled on day 0 of AZD1222 vaccination. The receptors shown here come from an adult in good health. CDR3s include the opening cysteine and the closing phenylalanine or tryptophan. Clone size appears in some rows only: once, few, many, or a class for an expanded clone.

13	TRBJ1-5	TRBV29-1	-	CSTSSGGGQPQHF
14	TRBJ1-6	TRBV6-1	-	CASSERGDNSPLHF
14	TRBJ2-4	TRBV5-1	-	CASSLGGEGNIQYF
13	TRBJ1-2	TRBV5-1	-	CASSYRDRGGYTF
18	TRBJ1-3	TRBV4-1	-	CASSQEIFSGTFGNTIYF
14	TRBJ1-4	TRBV11-2	-	CASSTTVSGEKLFF
16	TRBJ2-3	TRBV5-4	-	CASSLGKRAVTDTQYF
16	TRBJ2-1	TRBV11-3	-	CASSLLGPGSYNEQFF
14	TRBJ2-2	TRBV7-9	-	CASSLASSGAELFF
15	TRBJ1-5	TRBV28	-	CASRPPGHSNQPQHF
14	TRBJ1-1	TRBV5-6	once	CASTPRVPGTEAFF
17	TRBJ2-3	TRBV3-1/TRBV3-2	-	CASSQVMPRMAPDTQYF
15	TRBJ1-5	TRBV19	-	CASSRTWDRDQPQHF
16	TRBJ1-5	TRBV19	-	CASSMPDRASNQPQHF
15	TRBJ2-1	TRBV6-1	-	CASSEPGSSYNEQFF
15	TRBJ1-6	TRBV5-4	-	CASSLNLQENSPLHF
15	TRBJ1-2	TRBV9	-	CASNEIRGGDYGYTF
19	TRBJ1-3	TRBV18	-	CASSLNTPGQLESGNTIYF
12	TRBJ2-2	TRBV29-1	-	CSVGQNTGELFF
15	TRBJ1-2	TRBV11-2	once	CASSLDRWAPYGYTF
14	TRBJ2-3	TRBV6-5	-	CASNPAPAVDTQYF
12	TRBJ1-6	TRBV14	-	CASSFTSLPLHF
18	TRBJ1-1	TRBV14	-	CASSQGGTVIGGRSEAFF
15	TRBJ1-5	TRBV10-3	-	CAISESWGGSQPQHF
11	TRBJ1-1	TRBV5-6	-	CAPDPPTEAFF
13	TRBJ1-2	TRBV6-2/TRBV6-3	few	CASSYESNYGYTF
12	TRBJ1-6	TRBV12-3/TRBV12-4	once	CASSFADSPLHF